These 8 T cell receptor beta chains were all obtained from the same sample, sequenced in a study of cytotoxic CD8 clonotypes in ibrutinib-treated CLL. Sequencing used immunoSEQ multiplex PCR; TCRdb keeps in-frame clones, though not all of them. The sample holds around 310,000 clones, roughly 85% seen once. The sample in question was PBMCs, obtained before ibrutinib treatment. All receptors derive from a human donor with chronic lymphocytic leukemia.

The rearrangement joins TRBV2 to TRBJ2-7; the match to TRBD2 covers 11 bases. In germline, CDR1 is SNHLY, CDR2 FYNNEI. The V and J ends lost 9 bases and 3 bases, in that order; junction bases with no gene match: 10. The CDR3 has 15 amino acids. CDR3 amino acids: CAREGTSGRNYEQYF. CDR3 coding DNA: TGTGCCAGAGAAGGGACTAGCGGACGGAACTACGAGCAGTACTTC.

This sequence joins TRBV5-6 and TRBJ2-5, with 9 positions matching TRBD2. With V trimmed by 3 bases and J by 2 bases, 5 bases remained unmatched. The CDR3 has 15 residues. CDR1 is SGHDT and CDR2 is YYEEEE in the germline V gene. The CDR3 region is CASSSASGDQETQYF. CDR3 sequence (DNA): TGTGCCAGCAGCTCCGCTAGCGGGGATCAAGAGACCCAGTACTTC.

The rearrangement uses TRBV25-1 and TRBJ1-1, with a weak D call TRBD1 (5 bases). CDR3 length: 12 amino acids. V lost 5 bases to trimming and J lost 6 bases, with 10 bases between them. The germline CDR1 and CDR2 sequences are MGHDK and SYGVNS. For the CDR3, the DNA is TGTGCCAGCAGTCTCGGACAAGCTGAAGCTTTCTTT. Translating it yields CASSLGQAEAFF.

This sequence joins TRBV30 and TRBJ1-4; D is perhaps TRBD1 (5 bases). V was shortened by 6 bases and J by 0 bases, with 17 bases between the two germline ends. The germline V gene has CDR1 GTSNPN and CDR2 SVGIG (reference sequence). The CDR3 consists of 16 residues. CDR3 sequence reads: CACLDDWGATNEKLFF. The CDR3 nucleotides are TGTGCCTGTCTTGATGATTGGGGGGCAACTAATGAAAAACTGTTTTTT.

The chain links TRBV12-5 to TRBJ2-7; no definite D call. CDR3 length: 11 amino acids. CDR1 and CDR2 (germline): LGHNT, FRNRAP. V shed 1 base and J shed 5 bases, with 3 bases lying between them. CDR3: CASGLGNEQYF. CDR3 bases: TGTGCTAGTGGTTTGGGAAACGAGCAGTACTTC. Combining the CDR3 with reference TRBV12-5 and TRBJ2-7 gives the whole variable domain DARVTQTPRHKVTEMGQEVTMRCQPILGHNTVFWYRQTMMQGLELLAYFRNRAPLDDSGMPKDRFSAEMPDATLATLKIQPSEPRDSAVYFCASGLGNEQYFGPGTRLTVT.

The rearrangement links TRBV4-3 to TRBJ2-3, with 12 bases aligning to TRBD1. In germline, CDR1 is LGHNA, CDR2 YSLEER. The V segment lost 3 bases and the J segment 2 bases; nucleotides outside the gene matches: 6. This CDR3 contains 17 residues. In nucleotides, the CDR3 is TGCGCCAGCAGCCACCTTGGGACAGGGGGCTACACAGATACGCAGTATTTT. The encoded protein is CASSHLGTGGYTDTQYF.

The gene calls are TRBV4-3 and TRBJ2-5; 9 bases map to TRBD2. This CDR3 comprises 15 residues. From germline, CDR1 is LGHNA and CDR2 YSLEER. V lost 0 bases to trimming and J lost 4 bases; unmatched junction nucleotides: 3. The CDR3 here is CASSQDGTSRETQYF. For the CDR3, the DNA is TGCGCCAGCAGCCAAGATGGGACTAGCCGAGAGACCCAGTACTTC.

The V call is TRBV5-5, the J call TRBJ2-3; 8 nucleotides line up with TRBD1. Germline lookup yields CDR1 SGHKS and CDR2 YYEKEE (reference sequence). V was pared by 5 bases and J by 0 bases, with 8 bases of the junction left unmatched. This CDR3 spans 16 amino acids. CDR3 in amino acids: CASSTSGGISTDTQYF. The CDR3 DNA is TGTGCCAGCAGTACCTCAGGGGGCATTAGCACAGATACGCAGTATTTT.